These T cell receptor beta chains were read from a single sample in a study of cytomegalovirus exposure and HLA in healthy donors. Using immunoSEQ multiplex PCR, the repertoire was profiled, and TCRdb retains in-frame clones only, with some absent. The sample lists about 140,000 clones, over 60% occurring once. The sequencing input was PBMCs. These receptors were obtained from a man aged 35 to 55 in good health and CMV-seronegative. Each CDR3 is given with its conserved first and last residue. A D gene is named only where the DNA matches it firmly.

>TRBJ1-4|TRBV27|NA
CASSALQGHNEKLFF
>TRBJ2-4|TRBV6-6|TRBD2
CASTPLAGGGNIQYF
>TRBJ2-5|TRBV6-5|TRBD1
CASRGTEETQYF
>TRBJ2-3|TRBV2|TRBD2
CASGGTSDLTDTQYF
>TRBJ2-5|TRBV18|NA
CASSPAHGETQYF
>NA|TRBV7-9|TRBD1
CASSFDRVMNEQYF
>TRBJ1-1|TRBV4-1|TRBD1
CASGGTGGLMNTEAFF
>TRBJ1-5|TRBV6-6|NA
CASSSTGMGNQPQHF
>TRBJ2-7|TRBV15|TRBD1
CATSPGQVSYEQYF
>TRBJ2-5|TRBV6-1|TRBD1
CASRRAGGIRETQYF
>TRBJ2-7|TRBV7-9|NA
CSSSSGQHEQYF
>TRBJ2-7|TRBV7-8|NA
CASSLLESYEQYF
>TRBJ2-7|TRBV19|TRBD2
CASSIEGGYSYEQYF
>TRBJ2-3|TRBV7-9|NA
CSSSLGTAGTSTDTQYF
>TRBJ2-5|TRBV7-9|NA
CSSSLQETQYF
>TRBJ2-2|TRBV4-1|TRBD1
CASSPPGQGNTGELFF
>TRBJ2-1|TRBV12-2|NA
CASRLAVQFYNEQFF
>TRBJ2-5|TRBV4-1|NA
CASSQDRETQYF
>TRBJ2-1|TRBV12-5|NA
CASGLVPRYNEQFF
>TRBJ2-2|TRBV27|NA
CASSLISGLNTGELFF
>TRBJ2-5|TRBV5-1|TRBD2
CASSEGTSGYQETQYF
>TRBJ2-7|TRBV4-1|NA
CASSQVVGGLVDEQYF
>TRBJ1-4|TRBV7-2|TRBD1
CASGQGAGNNEKLFF
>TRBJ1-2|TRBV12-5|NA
CASGLPPMRDYGYTF
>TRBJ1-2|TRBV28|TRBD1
CASTPRDRGNYGYTF
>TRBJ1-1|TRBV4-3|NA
CASSQEKDGGTRRGAFF
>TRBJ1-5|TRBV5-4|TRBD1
CASSSGTGNNQPQHF
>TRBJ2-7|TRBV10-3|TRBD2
CAAGSGDEYEQYF
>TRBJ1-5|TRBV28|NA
CASSLRRGGIEPQHF
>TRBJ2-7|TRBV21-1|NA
CASSKVGGGFYEQYF
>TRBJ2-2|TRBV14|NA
CASAGGANTGELFF
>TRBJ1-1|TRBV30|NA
CAWSVQVNTEAFF
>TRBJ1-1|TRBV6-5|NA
CASSYSYQFNTEAFF
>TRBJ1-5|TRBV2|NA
CASTRENSNQPQHF
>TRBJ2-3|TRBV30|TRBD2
CAWGLAGGVDTQYF
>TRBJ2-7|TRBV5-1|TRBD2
CASSLGLAGGGYEQYF
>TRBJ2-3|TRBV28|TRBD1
CASSRDRLFPRTDTQYF
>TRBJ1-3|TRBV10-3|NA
CAITGTSGNTIYF
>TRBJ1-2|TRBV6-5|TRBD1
CASSYLTGISEGYTF
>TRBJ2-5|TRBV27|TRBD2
CASSPSAGGPETQYF
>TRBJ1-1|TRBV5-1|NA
CASSLTGYMNTEAFF
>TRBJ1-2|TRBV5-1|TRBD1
CASSYATGGSEYYTF
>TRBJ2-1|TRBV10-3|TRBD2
CAISEGAGGVRGIEQFF
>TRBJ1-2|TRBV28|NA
CASSLRGPGGYTF
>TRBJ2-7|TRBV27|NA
CASSLGSGTKRYEQYF
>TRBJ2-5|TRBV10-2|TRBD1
CASNQGAGETQYF
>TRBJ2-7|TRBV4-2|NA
CASSPQPAEDYEQYF
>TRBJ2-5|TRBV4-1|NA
CASSQDKRVIQETQYF
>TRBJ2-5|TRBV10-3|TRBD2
CAAASREGPQETQYF
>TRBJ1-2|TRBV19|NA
CASSSPGGGYTF
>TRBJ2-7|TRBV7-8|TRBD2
CASSLALIAGLSYEQYF
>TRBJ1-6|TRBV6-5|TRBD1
CASSLTGANSPLHF